This is a list of T cell receptor beta chains from one sample in a study of Graves' ophthalmopathy and Graves' hyperthyroidism. TCRdb re-called the multiplex PCR reads with MiXCR, one entry per CDR3 protein. The sample carries 260,000 or so distinct CDR3 sequences, 45% recorded once. The source material was peripheral blood. The receptors originated from an adult man with Graves' ophthalmopathy. Both conserved end residues are part of each CDR3. The D gene is left open where the match is weak. Only some rows state a clone size, as once, few, many or a class for expanded clones.

CDR3: CAGRGDAYNSPLHF
DNA: TGTGCGGGCCGAGGGGATGCCTATAATTCACCCCTCCACTTT
size: few
D: .
V: TRBV10-3
J: TRBJ1-6

CDR3: CASSETRGSYEQYF
DNA: TGCGCCAGCAGCGAGACACGAGGTTCCTACGAGCAGTACTTC
size: .
D: .
V: TRBV5-1
J: TRBJ2-7

CDR3: CASSRNSGEKLFF
DNA: TGTGCCAGCAGTCGAAACAGTGGGGAAAAACTGTTTTTT
size: few
D: .
V: TRBV2
J: TRBJ1-4

CDR3: CASSQDNGANTGELFF
DNA: TGTGCCAGCAGCCAAGATAATGGGGCGAACACCGGGGAGCTGTTTTTT
size: .
D: .
V: TRBV14
J: TRBJ2-2

CDR3: CSDDREPYGYTF
DNA: TGCAGTGATGACAGGGAGCCCTATGGCTACACCTTC
size: .
D: TRBD1
V: TRBV29-1
J: TRBJ1-2

CDR3: CASSHPARSGCQPQHF
DNA: TGTGCCAGCAGCCACCCTGCCAGGTCTGGGTGTCAGCCCCAGCATTTT
size: .
D: .
V: TRBV9
J: TRBJ1-5

CDR3: CASSQGRRFTGELFF
DNA: TGTGCCAGCAGCCAAGGAAGACGATTCACCGGGGAGCTGTTTTTT
size: once
D: .
V: TRBV14
J: TRBJ2-2

CDR3: CASRSSSGANVLTF
DNA: TGTGCCAGCAGGAGTAGCTCTGGGGCCAACGTCCTGACTTTC
size: few
D: .
V: TRBV12-3/TRBV12-4
J: TRBJ2-6

CDR3: CASSHHRGNGYTF
DNA: TGTGCCAGTAGTCACCACAGGGGGAATGGCTACACCTTC
size: .
D: TRBD1
V: TRBV19
J: TRBJ1-2

CDR3: CASRQGAETNEKLFF
DNA: TGTGCCAGCAGACAGGGGGCGGAAACTAATGAAAAACTGTTTTTT
size: .
D: TRBD1
V: TRBV2
J: TRBJ1-4

CDR3: CASSYNRRSYEQYF
DNA: TGTGCCAGCAGTTACAACAGGCGATCCTACGAGCAGTACTTC
size: .
D: .
V: TRBV6-5
J: TRBJ2-7

CDR3: CRIGVSNYGYTF
DNA: TGCAGGATTGGGGTGTCTAACTATGGCTACACCTTC
size: .
D: .
V: TRBV29-1
J: TRBJ1-2

CDR3: CASSLWGRTEAFF
DNA: TGTGCCAGCAGCCTATGGGGGAGAACTGAAGCTTTCTTT
size: .
D: .
V: TRBV14
J: TRBJ1-1

CDR3: CASSYSGLAGGETQYF
DNA: TGTGCCAGCAGTTACTCGGGACTAGCGGGGGGAGAGACCCAGTACTTC
size: .
D: TRBD2
V: TRBV6-5
J: TRBJ2-5

CDR3: CASSQEGLAGGETQYF
DNA: TGTGCCAGCAGCCAAGAGGGACTAGCGGGAGGAGAGACCCAGTACTTC
size: .
D: TRBD2
V: TRBV4-1
J: TRBJ2-5

CDR3: CSAVRDRGSYGYTF
DNA: TGCAGTGCTGTCCGGGACAGGGGCTCCTATGGCTACACCTTC
size: few
D: TRBD1
V: TRBV20-1
J: TRBJ1-2

CDR3: CASSLAPRDGETQYF
DNA: TGTGCCAGCAGCTTAGCCCCCCGGGACGGGGAGACCCAGTACTTC
size: .
D: .
V: TRBV11-2
J: TRBJ2-5

CDR3: CASSFDSNYEQYF
DNA: TGTGCCAGCAGCTTTGACAGCAACTACGAGCAGTACTTC
size: .
D: .
V: TRBV5-4
J: TRBJ2-7